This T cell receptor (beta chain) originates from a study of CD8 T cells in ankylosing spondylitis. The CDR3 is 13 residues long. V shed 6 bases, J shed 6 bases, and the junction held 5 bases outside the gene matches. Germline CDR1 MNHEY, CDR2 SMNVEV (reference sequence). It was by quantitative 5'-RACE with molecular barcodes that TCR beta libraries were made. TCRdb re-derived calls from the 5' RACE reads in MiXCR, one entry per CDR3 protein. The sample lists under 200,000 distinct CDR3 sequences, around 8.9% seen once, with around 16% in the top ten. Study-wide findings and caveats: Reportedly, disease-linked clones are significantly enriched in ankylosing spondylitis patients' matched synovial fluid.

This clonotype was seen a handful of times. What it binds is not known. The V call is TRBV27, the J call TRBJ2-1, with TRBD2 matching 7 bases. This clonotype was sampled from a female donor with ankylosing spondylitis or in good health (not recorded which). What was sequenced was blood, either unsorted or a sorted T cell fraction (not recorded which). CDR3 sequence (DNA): TGTGCCAGCAGCCTCGGGACTATCAATGAGCAGTTCTTC. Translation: CASSLGTINEQFF.